This T cell receptor beta chain was captured in a study of blood T cell repertoires in COVID-19. On the study more broadly: Nucleic acid was either cDNA or gDNA, and it came from T cells, B-cell-depleted T cells, or PBMCs.

After removal of 4 bases from V and 6 bases from J, the junction contained 6 bases not matched to a gene. This CDR3 is built from 14 residues. Per germline, CDR1 MNHEY and CDR2 SMNVEV (reference sequence). As handled by the study authors: Amplifying reference gene primers gave estimates of nucleated cell counts. TCRdb's copy holds only in-frame clones and misses some; the assay was immunoSEQ multiplex PCR. V, J and clone size are those of that table, while D and trimming were read from the DNA. The sample has under 200,000 clones, approximately 90% seen once. The TCR comes from a middle-aged man with acute or convalescent COVID-19. The sequenced material came from peripheral blood. The chain is built from TRBV27 and TRBJ1-5, with 7 bases lining up with TRBD1. The CDR3 loop reads CASSSPGGVQPQHF. The CDR3 nucleotides are TGTGCCAGCAGTTCACCAGGGGGTGTTCAGCCCCAGCATTTT.